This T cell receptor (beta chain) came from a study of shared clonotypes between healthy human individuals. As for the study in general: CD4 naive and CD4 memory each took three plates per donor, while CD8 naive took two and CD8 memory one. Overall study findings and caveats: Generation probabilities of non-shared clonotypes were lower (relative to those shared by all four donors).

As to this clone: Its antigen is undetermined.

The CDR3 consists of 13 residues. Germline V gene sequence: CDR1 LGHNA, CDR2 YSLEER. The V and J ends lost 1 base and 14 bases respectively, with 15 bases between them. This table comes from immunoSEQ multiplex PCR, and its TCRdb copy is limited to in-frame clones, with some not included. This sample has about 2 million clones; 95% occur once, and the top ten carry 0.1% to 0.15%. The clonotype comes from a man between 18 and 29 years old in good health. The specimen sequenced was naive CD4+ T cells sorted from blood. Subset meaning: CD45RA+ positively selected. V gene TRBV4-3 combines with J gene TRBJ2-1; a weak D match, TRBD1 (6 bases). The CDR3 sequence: CASSQVPTGTKFF. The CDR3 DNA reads TGCGCCAGCAGCCAAGTGCCTACAGGGACCAAGTTCTTC.